This paragraph covers one T cell receptor beta chain sequence. Its recognized antigen is unknown. No base quality information exists; no much larger clone differs at one position. The cohort consisted of fewer than 700 healthy bone marrow donors. At the time of sampling, every cohort member was nominally healthy, though immune exposures that went unrecorded were likely present. The donor was CMV seronegative and was included in the group of 352 seronegative cohort members. Each donor provided a peripheral blood sample, and peripheral blood mononuclear cells were used for TCR beta sequencing. Genomic DNA was extracted from the blood cell samples with the Qiagen DNeasy Blood Extraction Kit. The data are from a study of cytomegalovirus exposure and HLA in healthy donors (dated by TCRdb to the late 2010s). A note on the overall study: An earlier analysis of 587 of the donors reported approximately 260 Gb of sequence data and approximately 120 million unique TCR beta sequences obtained from about 170 million T cells. Around 320 gigabases of sequencing data and tens of millions of unique TCR sequences were included in an early release covering about 600 HLA-typed donors. Of the roughly 400 genotyped donors, roughly 80% fell in the genetic ancestry cluster associated with self-reported Caucasian donors. The study aimed to test whether signatures of past pathogen exposure could be identified by cataloging public T cell receptors. Using immunosequencing, the study profiled T cell repertoires from 500 to 800 subjects and related those repertoires to cytomegalovirus serostatus. Along with the approximately 620-subject first cohort, a separate validation cohort of over a hundred different subjects was used. To predict cytomegalovirus infection status, the study combined high-throughput TCR immunosequencing, statistical association of individual TCRs with disease status, and machine learning. To study patterns of TCR occurrence, a later analysis re-analyzed previously published TCR beta repertoires from around 700 donors and added high-resolution HLA genotyping. The later analysis used no new phenotypic data to find candidate immune exposures, relying instead on TCR beta sequences and their occurrence across donors. An earlier analysis of some 500 of the donors used high-throughput TCR beta sequencing to judge whether each TCR beta V gene segment behaved as functional or pseudogenic. Donor age, sex, ethnicity and CMV serostatus were collected together with the repertoire data. Genome-wide SNP genotypes for about three fifths of the roughly 670 donors were used in a later genetic analysis, which treated that subset as a discovery cohort. Every discovery cohort repertoire had been produced on one sequencing platform. HLA typing covered class I and class II loci at four-digit resolution. Typing coverage varied by locus: roughly 620-640 donors for A, B, C, DRB1 and DQB1; under 550 for DQA1; about 570 for DPA1; 450 to 480 for DPB1. Roughly five DR-DQ haplotypes were handled as single units for association and clustering, since linkage in the cohort was strong. On average, around 230,000 unique TCR beta nucleotide sequences were sequenced per donor among more than 350 genotyped donors of the cohort, with roughly 18% of those sequences being non-productive. The investigation overall reported the following: V-gene and J-gene trimming of TCR beta chains was associated with a missense DCLRE1C variant in a later genetic analysis, and the association was replicated in an independent cohort. Correlated functional status among segregating V segments might be attributable to linkage disequilibrium, but an unknown experimental factor could not be ruled out. According to a later analysis, parvovirus B19, influenza, CMV and Epstein-Barr virus appeared linked to several top co-occurrence clusters. This cohort had only TCR beta chains sequenced, and the lack of alpha or paired-chain data limited which features could be detected. Most TCR sequences were seen in very few donors, while some public TCRs were found in many individuals. In a later analysis, HLA-associated TCR beta chains showed more clonal expansion and lower generation probabilities than non-associated chains that were equally common. In both the original and validation cohorts, the classifier was reported to diagnose cytomegalovirus status with high specificity and sensitivity. A further reported finding was that TCR beta sequences accurately predicted the HLA-A and HLA-B alleles for most subjects in the first cohort. Compared with the roughly 700-donor mean, donors in an Asian-associated ancestry cluster had fewer N-insertions in productive TCRs, according to a later genetic analysis. In a later analysis, more than 15,000 TCR beta sequences were associated with specific HLA alleles at a false discovery rate of 0.05. Roughly uniform sequencing depth across donors was assumed in presence/absence analyses, although this assumption may not hold. In the study, some 160 TCR beta chains were listed as associated with cytomegalovirus. A few of the identified cytomegalovirus-associated TCR beta chains were confirmed in vitro to be specific for cytomegalovirus antigens. According to a later analysis, TCR association rates differed among HLA loci, with DRB1 alleles showing the most associated TCRs and HLA-C alleles showing the fewest. For the cohort, immune exposure information was limited to CMV serostatus. When HLA alleles, especially DR and DQ, strongly co-occurred, TCR associations were difficult to assign to individual alleles. A later analysis found that most CMV-associated TCR beta chains appeared HLA-restricted, with HLA associations seemingly driven largely by CMV exposure. The sequencing pipeline was judged likely to have produced a cluster of highly shared sequence variants as a technical artifact. The authors suggested that the approach could potentially be extended to other disease states and immunological phenotypes. Broadly in line with IMGT annotations, most TCR beta V segments showed up in productive rearrangements about 90% or about 30% of the time in an earlier analysis of under 700 of the donors. Because some donors lacked HLA typing at each locus, the association tests relied only on the typed subset. Because counts were too low, about 15 rarely observed V segments, including chromosome 9 orphons, were left out of the earlier analysis of 500 to 650 of the donors.

The method behind the library was the immunoSEQ multiplex PCR assay. For the multiplex PCR, a mixture combining 60 forward primers for TCR Vbeta segments and 13 reverse primers for TCR Jbeta segments was used. Amplification of the CDR3 region of rearranged TCR beta genes was performed with a multiplex PCR assay on genomic DNA. On the Illumina HiSeq System, the amplified TCR beta libraries were sequenced as 87-base-pair reads. In the paper's pipeline: Across the 700 or so repertoires, a later analysis counted some 80 million unique TCR beta chains, about 10 million of which were shared by at least two donors. To remove PCR and sequencing errors, raw reads were error-corrected and collapsed into unique sequences using a nearest-neighbor algorithm that merged closely related sequences. V, D and J gene segments were assigned by aligning CDR3 sequences to IMGT reference sequences. Each retained sequence needed at least a six-nucleotide match to both a V gene segment and a J gene segment. Rearrangements were called productive when the CDR3 lacked stop codons and stayed in frame with V and J; all others were non-productive. CDR3 was defined according to IMGT convention as the region running from the second conserved V-encoded cysteine to the conserved J-encoded phenylalanine. In an earlier analysis of around 600 of the donors, sequences lacking an unambiguous match to a single V gene segment were excluded. An earlier analysis of some 610 of the donors called V segments functional above 56.7% productive rearrangements and segregating when the between-donor standard deviation exceeded 5%. A statistical classification framework was developed to diagnose cytomegalovirus status using the catalog of TCR beta chain sequences. In a later analysis, V and J genes were assigned by comparing TCR nucleotide sequences against IMGT/GENE-DB human TR gene sequences. A later analysis assigned CDR3 sequences and most-parsimonious VDJ recombination scenarios with the TCRdist pipeline. In a later analysis, every TCR beta chain was defined by the combination of its CDR3 amino acid sequence and its V-gene family, and reads without a unique V-gene family were dropped. To address suspected cross-contamination and a sequencing artifact, a later analysis removed approximately 600 highly shared, low-generation-probability nucleotide sequences. For each public chain, a later analysis derived a clonal expansion index from normalized ranks of inferred template counts within each repertoire. Generation probabilities in a later analysis came from a VDJ recombination model fitted to out-of-frame rearrangements, and those results were checked against IGoR. A later analysis scored TCR-TCR, TCR-HLA and TCR-CMV co-occurrence with hypergeometric tests, applying a repertoire-size bias correction to TCR pairs. A later analysis estimated false discovery rates by permuting HLA or CMV assignments 20 times. In a later analysis, co-occurring TCRs were grouped with DBSCAN, and TCRdist sequence similarity was added when clustering was performed within HLA-allele-positive subsets. For co-occurrence clustering, repertoires with fewer than 30,000 or more than 120,000 public chains were excluded, along with roughly 5 repertoires with anomalous nucleotide sharing. TCRdb provides this immuneACCESS table in a form limited to in-frame rearrangements. Some clones are lacking; in checked studies, under half of them reflect an unresolved V gene, and why the rest are absent is not known. The V and J calls and clone size were taken over from that table, and D and trimming were inferred from the DNA. Counted in this sample were approximately 150,000 clones; around 68% of them appeared once. About 1.3% of the sample is in the top ten clones.

The sequence derives from a man in his forties or fifties in good health and CMV-seronegative. The sequenced sample was PBMCs.

The CDR3 region: CASRDTGALNEKLFF. The DNA sequence is given as TGTGCCAGCAGAGACACAGGGGCCCTTAATGAAAAACTGTTTTTT. The V gene is TRBV6-5 and the J gene is TRBJ1-4; TRBD1 agrees with 7 junctional bases. Inclusive of the bounding cysteine and phenylalanine, the CDR3 is 15 residues long. Of all the DNA, just the CDR3 is kept, 45 bases in frame from base 1. Relative to germline, V is missing 6 bases and J is missing 4 bases, with 8 bases of the junction outside any gene match. Via the germline V gene, CDR1 is MNHEY and CDR2 SVGAGI.